The rows below give T cell receptor beta chains drawn from one sample of a study of OX40 agonist ivuxolimab in advanced cancers. Sequenced by immunoSEQ multiplex PCR; TCRdb stores in-frame clones only, minus some. The data show 30,000 to 35,000 clones, around 84% seen once. The specimen was CD4+ or CD8+ T cells sorted from blood, collected in a trial of the OX40 agonist ivuxolimab. These receptor sequences come from an adult with an advanced solid tumor such as melanoma, head and neck, liver or kidney cancer. The CDR3 runs from the conserved cysteine through the conserved F or W. The D gene is left open where the match is weak. Clone sizes are given selectively: once, few, many, or a class where the clone is expanded.

V gene,clone size,CDR3 length,J gene,D gene,CDR3 DNA,CDR3 protein
TRBV5-5,few,16,TRBJ2-3,TRBD1,TGTGCCAGCAGCTCCCCCGGGACAGGGGCCACAGATACGCAGTATTTT,CASSSPGTGATDTQYF
TRBV6-5,-,15,TRBJ1-2,TRBD1,TGTGCCAGCAGTAAGACCGGGACAGGGGGCTATGGCTACACCTTC,CASSKTGTGGYGYTF
TRBV5-1,-,15,TRBJ2-7,TRBD2,TGCGCCAGCTCGGGACTAGCGGGGGGGCCTTACGAGCAGTACTTC,CASSGLAGGPYEQYF
TRBV7-6,-,18,TRBJ2-3,TRBD2,TGTGCCAGCAGCTCCTTGGGGACTAGCGGATCTAGCACAGATACGCAGTATTTT,CASSSLGTSGSSTDTQYF
TRBV14,-,11,TRBJ2-7,-,TGTGCCAGCAGCCCAGCCTACGAGCAGTACTTC,CASSPAYEQYF
TRBV28,-,21,TRBJ2-6,-,TGTGCCAGCAGTCTTGCAATCAAGACCCATCGTCAACACTCTGGGGCCAACGTCCTGACTTTC,CASSLAIKTHRQHSGANVLTF
TRBV5-4,-,14,TRBJ2-5,-,TGTGCCAGCAGCTTGGAAGGGCAGGGGCTTGAGGGGTACTTC,CASSLEGQGLEGYF
TRBV9,-,15,TRBJ2-3,TRBD1,TGTGCCAGCAGCGTTGCAGGGGGTGATACAGATACGCAGTATTTT,CASSVAGGDTDTQYF
TRBV18,-,14,TRBJ2-7,TRBD2,TGTGCCAGCTCACCGGGACTAGCATCCTACGAGCAGTACTTC,CASSPGLASYEQYF
TRBV7-9,-,15,TRBJ2-3,TRBD2,TGTGCCAGCAGCTTTAGCGGGGGGGACACAGATACGCAGTATTTT,CASSFSGGDTDTQYF
TRBV5-5,-,14,TRBJ1-2,-,TGTGCCAGCAGCTTCGGGGGGAATAACTATGGCTACACCTTC,CASSFGGNNYGYTF
TRBV4-1,-,15,TRBJ2-7,-,TGCGCCAGCAGCCAAGACCGGGTCAGAGCCTACGAGCAGTACTTC,CASSQDRVRAYEQYF
TRBV10-3,-,14,TRBJ2-7,TRBD2,TGTGCCATCTCTGGGGGGGTCGCCTCCTACGAGCAGTACTTC,CAISGGVASYEQYF
TRBV9,once,13,TRBJ2-7,TRBD2,TGTGCCAGCAGCGCGACTAGCGGGGAAAGGCAGTACTTC,CASSATSGERQYF
TRBV7-8,-,14,TRBJ1-4,TRBD1,TGTGCCAGCAGCCCCGGACAGGGCAGGGAAAAACTGTTTTTT,CASSPGQGREKLFF
TRBV5-1,-,17,TRBJ2-6,TRBD1,TGCGCCAGCAGCCCGGGACAGATTCTCTCTGGGGCCAACGTCCTGACTTTC,CASSPGQILSGANVLTF
TRBV6-6,few,14,TRBJ1-5,-,TGTGCCGCATCAACAGGGTTTGAGGGGCAGCCCCAGCATTTT,CAASTGFEGQPQHF
TRBV10-3,few,15,TRBJ1-2,-,TGTGCCATCAGGGCGGACGGACCAGCTAACTATGGCTACACCTTC,CAIRADGPANYGYTF
TRBV7-2,-,16,TRBJ2-2,-,TGTGCCAGCAGCTTAGTCTGGAGGGTTGACACCGGGGAGCTGTTTTTT,CASSLVWRVDTGELFF
TRBV9,-,15,TRBJ2-3,-,TGTGCCAGCAGCGTAGTAGAGGGGCGCACAGATACGCAGTATTTT,CASSVVEGRTDTQYF
TRBV30,few,12,TRBJ2-7,-,TGTGCCTGGAGCATAACAGGGTACGAGCAGTACTTC,CAWSITGYEQYF